The 15 T cell receptor beta chains in this list originate from one sample, sequenced in a study of OX40 agonist ivuxolimab in advanced cancers. Method: immunoSEQ multiplex PCR; TCRdb's copy keeps in-frame clones and lacks some. Altogether just under 65,000 clones are present, around 89% being singletons, with the ten largest covering 10% to 12%. The source material was CD4+ or CD8+ T cells sorted from blood, sampled in a trial of the OX40 agonist ivuxolimab. Receptors were obtained from an adult with an advanced solid tumor such as melanoma, head and neck, liver or kidney cancer.

The chain uses TRBV28 and TRBJ2-7; 9 bases fit TRBD1. Germline CDR1 reads MDHEN; CDR2 reads SYDVKM. CDR3 length: 15 amino acids. Trimming cost V 4 bases and J 4 bases; bases outside gene matches: 8. In nucleotides, the CDR3 is TGTGCCAGCAGTTCGCCTGGACAGGGGAGGTACGAGCAGTACTTC. This gives the protein CASSSPGQGRYEQYF. Variable domain in full (rest from reference TRBV28 and TRBJ2-7): DVKVTQSSRYLVKRTGEKVFLECVQDMDHENMFWYRQDPGLGLRLIYFSYDVKMKEKGDIPEGYSVSREKKERFSLILESASTNQTSMYLCASSSPGQGRYEQYFGPGTRLTVT.

The gene calls are TRBV29-1 and TRBJ1-4; a possible D gene is TRBD1 (5 bases). The V and J ends lost 6 bases and 0 bases respectively, with 11 bases between them. The CDR3 is made up of 14 amino acids. Germline V gene sequence: CDR1 SQVTM, CDR2 ANQGSEA. The DNA of the CDR3 is TGCAGCGTCGCCCGACAGTCAACTAATGAAAAACTGTTTTTT. Translation: CSVARQSTNEKLFF. The whole variable domain, filled in from reference TRBV29-1 and TRBJ1-4, reads SAVISQKPSRDICQRGTSLTIQCQVDSQVTMMFWYRQQPGQSLTLIATANQGSEATYESGFVIDKFPISRPNLTFSTLTVSNMSPEDSSIYLCSVARQSTNEKLFFGSGTQLSVL.

By sample share, this clone is medium-sized. This sequence joins TRBV27 and TRBJ1-2; 7 nucleotides line up with TRBD1. Germline trimming cut 0 bases from V and 1 base from J; bases unmatched to any gene: 5. Germline V gives CDR1 MNHEY, CDR2 SMNVEV (reference sequence). The CDR3 sequence is 16 residues long. The chain's CDR3 is CASSLSGGGGNYGYTF. The CDR3 DNA reads as TGTGCCAGCAGTTTATCGGGAGGGGGCGGTAACTATGGCTACACCTTC.

This chain links TRBV4-2 with TRBJ2-1; TRBD2 matches 7 bases. The CDR3 contains 16 residues. Germline assignment: CDR1 LGHNA and CDR2 YNFKEQ. Trimming took 0 bases from V and 0 from J; bases not matched to a gene: 2. The CDR3 region has the DNA TGTGCCAGCAGCCAAGAAACTAGCGCCTCCTACAATGAGCAGTTCTTC. Translation: CASSQETSASYNEQFF.

V and J are TRBV6-6 and TRBJ1-4; D is perhaps TRBD1 (6 bases). Germline CDR1 is MNHNY and CDR2 is SVGAGI (reference sequence). This CDR3 region has 15 residues. The ends were cut back, 2 bases at V and 2 bases at J, with 9 bases in the middle. CDR3 bases: TGTGCCAGCAGTTACGTGGGGGGCACTAATGAAAAACTGTTTTTT. It yields the protein CASSYVGGTNEKLFF.

The CDR3 sequence: CASSWGGLGSNEQFF. CDR3 DNA: TGTGCCAGCAGCTGGGGTGGACTAGGGTCCAATGAGCAGTTCTTC. This chain connects TRBV7-3 to TRBJ2-1; 7 positions agree with TRBD2. Trimming took 4 bases from V and 6 from J; bases not matched to a gene: 9. This CDR3 comprises 15 residues. Germline V gene sequence: CDR1 SGHTA, CDR2 FQGTGA.

V is TRBV5-1 and J is TRBJ2-2; TRBD1 agrees at 9 bases. From germline, CDR1 is SGHRS and CDR2 YFSETQ. The CDR3 covers 15 residues. The J segment lost 5 bases and the V segment lost 0 bases, leaving 2 bases of the junction unmatched. CDR3 DNA: TGCGCCAGCAGCTTGGGGACAGGGGATACCGGGGAGCTGTTTTTT. Encoded protein: CASSLGTGDTGELFF. The variable domain in full, completed from reference TRBV5-1 and TRBJ2-2, reads KAGVTQTPRYLIKTRGQQVTLSCSPISGHRSVSWYQQTPGQGLQFLFEYFSETQRNKGNFPGRFSGRQFSNSRSEMNVSTLELGDSALYLCASSLGTGDTGELFFGEGSRLTVL.

This clone was detected once. The chain couples TRBV7-2 to TRBJ2-1; D could derive from TRBD1 or TRBD2 (5 bases each). In germline, CDR1 is SGHTA, CDR2 FQGNSA. The CDR3 sequence is 15 residues long. Trimming shortened V by 8 bases and J by 0 bases, and 14 bases separated the two germline ends. CDR3 sequence: CASVPWGSSYNEQFF. CDR3 sequence (DNA): TGTGCCAGCGTTCCCTGGGGGAGCTCCTACAATGAGCAGTTCTTC.

A few counts support this clone. The identical CDR3 is also encoded by other nucleotide sequences in the sample. V usage is TRBV13 and J usage is TRBJ2-7; 8 bases fit TRBD2. This CDR3 is 15 amino acids long. In germline, CDR1 is PRHDT, CDR2 FYEKMQ (reference sequence). Losses at the gene ends were 5 bases for V and 5 bases for J; bases not matched to a gene: 11. CDR3 sequence (DNA): TGTGCCAGCAGCCTCGGGACTAGAGTAATCCACGAGCAGTACTTC. As protein: CASSLGTRVIHEQYF.

The chain recombines TRBV28 with TRBJ1-2, with D possibly TRBD1 on 6 matching bases. Germline CDR1 and CDR2: MDHEN and SYDVKM. The CDR3 runs 17 residues. The ends were cut back, 7 bases at V and 0 bases at J, with 21 bases in the middle. The CDR3 protein is CASNPHPGTPSNYGYTF. The DNA of the CDR3 is TGTGCCAGCAACCCCCACCCCGGGACACCTTCTAACTATGGCTACACCTTC.

The chain's CDR3 is CASSSSLRLRETEAFF. Written as DNA, the CDR3 is TGTGCCAGCAGCTCCAGCCTCCGCCTCAGGGAGACTGAAGCTTTCTTT. The chain combines TRBV7-8 with TRBJ1-1, with D possibly being TRBD1 (5 bases). CDR3 length: 16 amino acids. Trimming removed 4 bases at V and 5 bases at J, with 20 bases between. Germline CDR1 is SGHVS and CDR2 is FQNEAQ.

This sequence joins TRBV7-2 and TRBJ2-2; a possible D gene is TRBD2 (5 bases). CDR1 and CDR2 (germline): SGHTA, FQGNSA. V was cut by 4 bases and J by 1 base, with 10 bases left in between. The CDR3 length is 15 residues. The CDR3 DNA sequence: TGTGCCAGCAGCTCCCAAGGGAGGAACACCGGGGAGCTGTTTTTT. Its protein product is CASSSQGRNTGELFF.

In this sample, this clone turned up once. A junction boundary mismatches the germline segment, possibly from a read error. The chain links TRBV28 to TRBJ1-2; 7 nucleotides line up with TRBD1. CDR3 size: 12 residues. Germline V CDR1 and CDR2: MDHEN, SYDVKM. The CDR3 here is CASSFTTGENLF. CDR3 nucleotide sequence: TGTGCCAGCAGTTTTACTACAGGGGAGAACCTCTTC.

V and J are TRBV2 and TRBJ1-2; tentative D call: TRBD1 (6 bases). The CDR3 sequence is 17 residues long. Per germline, CDR1 SNHLY and CDR2 FYNNEI. V shed 6 bases and J shed 4 bases, with 24 bases lying between them. CDR3 DNA sequence: TGTGCCAGCAGCAAAACAGGGATAGGGACACCGCCCTATGGCTACACCTTC. This encodes CASSKTGIGTPPYGYTF. Variable domain in full (rest from reference TRBV2 and TRBJ1-2): EPEVTQTPSHQVTQMGQEVILRCVPISNHLYFYWYRQILGQKVEFLVSFYNNEISEKSEIFDDQFSVERPDGSNFTLKIRSTKLEDSAMYFCASSKTGIGTPPYGYTFGSGTRLTVV.

V gene TRBV18 combines with J gene TRBJ2-3, with 8 bases matching TRBD1. There are 16 residues in the CDR3. Germline assignment: CDR1 KGHSH and CDR2 LQKENI. The V segment lost 1 base and the J segment 0 bases; nucleotides outside the gene matches: 3. The CDR3 DNA reads as TGTGCCAGCTCACCACTCGACAGGGGTAGCACAGATACGCAGTATTTT. Its translation is CASSPLDRGSTDTQYF.